The next 27 T cell receptor beta chains were all read from a single sample in a study of cytomegalovirus exposure and HLA in healthy donors. The PCR was carried out with 60 Vbeta primers and 13 Jbeta primers. Assay used: immunoSEQ multiplex PCR; TCRdb lists only in-frame clones, some missing. Of about 140,000 clones listed, 77% are singletons. The sample consisted of PBMCs. The receptors were gathered from a female donor in good health and CMV-seronegative.

This chain links TRBV7-9 with TRBJ1-4; TRBD1 aligns across 10 bases. This CDR3 has 18 amino acids. V was pared by 5 bases and J by 3 bases, with 12 bases of the junction left unmatched. CDR1 SEHNR and CDR2 FQNEAQ come from the germline V gene (reference sequence). CDR3 coding DNA: TGTGCCAGCAGCCGAAGAGGGACAGGGGTAGATGCTAATGAAAAACTGTTTTTT. It is translated as CASSRRGTGVDANEKLFF. The variable domain in full, completed from reference TRBV7-9 and TRBJ1-4, reads DTGVSQNPRHKITKRGQNVTFRCDPISEHNRLYWYRQTLGQGPEFLTYFQNEAQLEKSRLLSDRFSAERPKGSFSTLEIQRTEQGDSAMYLCASSRRGTGVDANEKLFFGSGTQLSVL.

The CDR3 loop reads CASSLDDRGWGTEAFF. For the CDR3, the DNA is TGTGCCAGCAGCTTAGATGATAGGGGATGGGGCACTGAAGCTTTCTTT. The chain recombines TRBV11-2 with TRBJ1-1; possible D gene TRBD1, 5 bases. The CDR3 runs 16 residues. CDR1 SGHAT and CDR2 FQNNGV come from the germline V gene. Between the trimmed V and J ends, which lost 0 bases and 4 bases, there was a span of 15 bases. Full variable domain (rest looked up from reference TRBV11-2 and TRBJ1-1): EAGVAQSPRYKIIEKRQSVAFWCNPISGHATLYWYQQILGQGPKLLIQFQNNGVVDDSQLPKDRFSAERLKGVDSTLKIQPAKLEDSAVYLCASSLDDRGWGTEAFFGQGTRLTVV.

This clone was picked up a small number of times. The chain joins TRBV28 to TRBJ1-1; the D gene is possibly TRBD1 (6 bases). This CDR3 comprises 15 residues. The V gene's germline CDR1 is MDHEN and CDR2 SYDVKM. V was trimmed by 5 bases and J by 4 bases, leaving 17 bases between them. The CDR3 DNA is TGTGCCAGCAGTACCACAACAGGGTTGGGCACTGAAGCTTTCTTT. This translates into CASSTTTGLGTEAFF.

This clone was counted between two and nine times. The chain links TRBV5-1 to TRBJ1-1; 8 bases line up with TRBD1. After removal of 5 bases from V and 1 base from J, the junction contained 4 bases not matched to a gene. Germline V lookup: CDR1 SGHRS, CDR2 YFSETQ. CDR3 size: 14 residues. CDR3 coding DNA: TGCGCCAGCAGGTGGACAGGGACGAACACTGAAGCTTTCTTT. Its protein is CASRWTGTNTEAFF.

The genes are TRBV7-9 and TRBJ2-5; 7 bases map to TRBD1. Matching the DNA end better, TRBJ2-7 makes the J call doubtful. Germline CDR1 SEHNR, CDR2 FQNEAQ (reference sequence). The CDR3 length is 13 residues. In DNA, the CDR3 is TGTGCCGGCCGGGCGACAGGGTCCTACGAGCAGTACTTC. Translated, it gives CAGRATGSYEQYF.

The rearrangement links TRBV6-5 to TRBJ1-1, with D possibly matching TRBD1 (5 bases). Trimming left V 7 bases short and J 1 base short, with 7 bases between. This CDR3 is 12 amino acids long. Germline lookup yields CDR1 MNHEY and CDR2 SVGAGI. This chain's CDR3 is CASTRANTEAFF. The DNA for the CDR3 is TGTGCCAGCACCAGGGCGAACACTGAAGCTTTCTTT.

V usage is TRBV15 and J usage is TRBJ2-6; D is undetermined. This CDR3 has 14 amino acids. Germline V gives CDR1 LNHNV, CDR2 YYDKDF (reference sequence). Trimming removed 5 bases at V and 1 base at J, with 6 bases between. The chain's CDR3 is CATSDNSGANVLTF. CDR3 nucleotides: TGTGCCACCAGCGACAATTCTGGGGCCAACGTCCTGACTTTC.

Details on this clone: This specimen includes other DNA sequences encoding the same CDR3. The rearrangement links TRBV5-1 to TRBJ2-2; 7 nucleotides match TRBD1. V dropped 0 bases and J dropped 5; count of bases not matched to a gene: 1. In germline, CDR1 is SGHRS, CDR2 YFSETQ. The CDR3 consists of 14 residues. CDR3 nucleotide sequence: TGCGCCAGCAGCTTGGCAGGGGGTACCGGGGAGCTGTTTTTT. It specifies CASSLAGGTGELFF.

The J gene is TRBJ1-2, the V gene TRBV7-3, with a weak D call TRBD1 (6 bases). This CDR3 is built from 13 residues. The germline CDR1 and CDR2 sequences are SGHTA and FQGTGA. V gave up 5 bases and J gave up 7 bases, with 14 bases separating them. This chain's CDR3 is CASSLGQYRGYTF. CDR3 bases: TGTGCCAGCAGCCTAGGACAGTATCGTGGCTACACCTTC.

The chain couples TRBV4-1 to TRBJ2-2; 8 positions match TRBD2. CDR3 size: 16 residues. Trimming cost V 1 base and J 7 bases; bases outside gene matches: 8. Per the germline V gene, CDR1 is MGHRA and CDR2 is YSYEKL. The CDR3 sequence is CASSQGRGLGVGELFF. The CDR3 region has the DNA TGCGCCAGCAGCCAAGGCCGGGGACTAGGGGTCGGGGAGCTGTTTTTT.

This rearrangement joins TRBV5-4 to TRBJ2-3; 10 bases match TRBD2. The trim removed 4 bases at V and 3 bases at J, leaving 8 bases unmatched. CDR1 is SGHNT, CDR2 YYREEE, per germline (reference sequence). The CDR3 contains 16 residues. The CDR3 DNA reads TGTGCCAGCAGCCCTCTGAGCGGGGGGGCAACAGATACGCAGTATTTT. Translated: CASSPLSGGATDTQYF.

The CDR3 DNA sequence: TGTGCCAGCAGCTCGCAACGAGGTGGGGGGGATGAGCAGTTCTTC. Protein product: CASSSQRGGGDEQFF. V and J are TRBV9 and TRBJ2-1; 7 nucleotides match TRBD2. The CDR3 contains 15 residues. The germline V gene encodes CDR1 SGDLS and CDR2 YYNGEE. The V and J ends lost 4 bases and 8 bases, in that order; junction bases with no gene match: 12.

The CDR3 sequence is CASSVRTESTDTQYF. CDR3 coding DNA: TGTGCCAGCAGCGTTCGGACAGAGAGCACAGATACGCAGTATTTT. The chain links TRBV9 to TRBJ2-3, with D possibly TRBD1 on 6 matching bases. The CDR3 runs 15 residues. Trimming shortened V by 2 bases and J by 0 bases, and 10 bases separated the two germline ends. CDR1 and CDR2 (germline): SGDLS, YYNGEE. The full variable domain, in which reference TRBV9 and TRBJ2-3 provide the parts outside the CDR3, is DSGVTQTPKHLITATGQRVTLRCSPRSGDLSVYWYQQSLDQGLQFLIQYYNGEERAKGNILERFSAQQFPDLHSELNLSSLELGDSALYFCASSVRTESTDTQYFGPGTRLTVL.

This sequence joins TRBV2 and TRBJ2-3, with 11 bases matching TRBD2. This CDR3 has 16 amino acids. J lost 2 bases, V lost 4 bases, and 5 bases had no gene match. CDR1 and CDR2 from the germline V gene are SNHLY and FYNNEI. CDR3 DNA: TGTGCCAGCAGTGTCCTAGCGGGGGGTTTCACAGATACGCAGTATTTT. This encodes CASSVLAGGFTDTQYF.

The chain couples TRBV9 to TRBJ2-7; D is perhaps TRBD1 (6 bases). Germline CDR1 and CDR2: SGDLS and YYNGEE. The CDR3 consists of 17 residues. V lost 3 bases and J 7 bases, leaving 26 bases between the germline ends. CDR3 sequence (DNA): TGTGCCAGCAGCGACGCGTTGGGAGACAGGCCCAAGGGGGAGCAGTACTTC. Residues: CASSDALGDRPKGEQYF. The full variable domain, with the rest looked up from reference TRBV9 and TRBJ2-7, is DSGVTQTPKHLITATGQRVTLRCSPRSGDLSVYWYQQSLDQGLQFLIQYYNGEERAKGNILERFSAQQFPDLHSELNLSSLELGDSALYFCASSDALGDRPKGEQYFGPGTRLTVT.

This clone was counted only a few times. The chain's CDR3 is CSAGQGTDTQYF. CDR3 nucleotides: TGCAGCGCGGGACAGGGCACAGATACGCAGTATTTT. The V call is TRBV29-1, the J call TRBJ2-3; TRBD1 agrees at 8 bases. J was trimmed by 1 base and V by 7 bases; bases with no gene match: 1. This CDR3 is built from 12 residues. The germline V gene has CDR1 SQVTM and CDR2 ANQGSEA.

The J gene is TRBJ1-5, the V gene TRBV19, with TRBD1 as a possible D gene (6 bases). The CDR3 runs 17 residues. Germline V gene data show CDR1 as LNHDA and CDR2 as SQIVND (reference sequence). V was pared by 7 bases and J by 2 bases, with 21 bases between. The CDR3 here is CASKPGGGARGNQPQHF. The CDR3 DNA reads TGTGCCAGTAAACCTGGAGGGGGGGCGCGGGGCAATCAGCCCCAGCATTTT.

The sample holds one count of this clone. The rearrangement links TRBV6-5 to TRBJ2-3, with D perhaps matching TRBD1 (6 bases). This CDR3 spans 14 amino acids. Per germline, CDR1 MNHEY and CDR2 SVGAGI. V shed 6 bases and J shed 6 bases, with 16 bases lying between them. The CDR3 spells CASSRDTYVDTQYF. Written as DNA, the CDR3 is TGTGCCAGCAGCAGGGACACCTACGTGGATACGCAGTATTTT.

The chain has TRBV19 and TRBJ1-1; TRBD1 is a possible D gene (5 bases). The germline V and J ends were trimmed by 7 bases and 2 bases, with 11 bases remaining between them. The CDR3 length is 13 residues. Germline-derived CDR1 and CDR2 are LNHDA and SQIVND (reference sequence). CDR3 residues: CASIPGGNTEAFF. The CDR3 region has the DNA TGTGCCAGTATCCCGGGGGGAAACACTGAAGCTTTCTTT.

The chain employs TRBV7-3 and TRBJ2-5, with 10 bases matching TRBD2. CDR1 is SGHTA, CDR2 FQGTGA, per germline. V lost 4 bases to trimming and J lost 0 bases; unmatched junction nucleotides: 2. The CDR3 consists of 15 residues. The CDR3 loop is CASSSTSGYQETQYF. The CDR3 DNA is TGTGCCAGCAGCTCGACTAGCGGGTACCAAGAGACCCAGTACTTC.

V usage is TRBV29-1 and J usage is TRBJ2-7; D remains unclear. Germline assignment: CDR1 SQVTM and CDR2 ANQGSEA. The CDR3 consists of 14 residues. V was cut by 6 bases and J by 2 bases, with 17 bases left in between. CDR3 amino acids: CSVIGDPQPYEQYF. As DNA, the CDR3 is TGCAGCGTCATTGGAGACCCCCAACCCTACGAGCAGTACTTC.

This clone was detected only a few times. Written as DNA, the CDR3 is TGTGCCAGCAGCGGGGGGAGCCCCAAGCCCCAGCATTTT. Protein product: CASSGGSPKPQHF. The chain employs TRBV7-9 and TRBJ1-5, with D possibly TRBD1 on 5 matching bases. Germline values: CDR1 SEHNR, CDR2 FQNEAQ (reference sequence). Trimming removed 5 bases at V and 8 bases at J, with 13 bases between. This CDR3 region has 13 residues.

The chain couples TRBV27 to TRBJ2-7; no firm D call. This CDR3 spans 11 amino acids. The germline V and J ends were trimmed by 4 bases and 6 bases, with 7 bases remaining between them. CDR1 and CDR2 (germline): MNHEY, SMNVEV (reference sequence). The CDR3 here is CASSYGVEQYF. For the CDR3, the DNA is TGTGCCAGCAGTTATGGAGTCGAGCAGTACTTC.

The chain joins TRBV28 to TRBJ2-3, with TRBD1 as a possible D gene (5 bases). This CDR3 comprises 15 residues. Germline lookup yields CDR1 MDHEN and CDR2 SYDVKM. Trimming took off 4 bases at V and 2 bases at J, with 13 bases between the two ends. The chain's CDR3 is CASSSRQGYTDTQYF. The CDR3 DNA sequence: TGTGCCAGCAGTTCCCGGCAGGGCTACACAGATACGCAGTATTTT.

The chain is built from TRBV27 and TRBJ1-2; weak D call: TRBD1 (5 bases). Per germline, CDR1 MNHEY and CDR2 SMNVEV (reference sequence). Trimming removed 2 bases from V and 5 bases from J, with 6 bases in between. The CDR3 runs to 12 residues. The CDR3 region is CASSLKGYGYTF. For the CDR3, the DNA is TGTGCCAGCAGTTTAAAGGGGTATGGCTACACCTTC.

This rearrangement joins TRBV2 to TRBJ2-2, with 8 bases lining up with TRBD1. Germline assignment: CDR1 SNHLY and CDR2 FYNNEI. CDR3 length: 13 residues. Trimming cost V 4 bases and J 5 bases; bases outside gene matches: 0. This CDR3 is CASSGQGTGELFF. CDR3 DNA sequence: TGTGCCAGCAGTGGACAGGGGACCGGGGAGCTGTTTTTT.

V and J are TRBV28 and TRBJ1-4; tentative D call: TRBD1 (5 bases). This CDR3 is built from 17 residues. Trimming pared 1 base from V and 4 bases from J, leaving 16 bases between. CDR1 is MDHEN, CDR2 SYDVKM, per germline. The CDR3 sequence is CASSLSSAGTVNEKLFF. CDR3 DNA: TGTGCCAGCAGTTTATCCTCCGCCGGGACTGTTAATGAAAAACTGTTTTTT.